This T cell receptor beta chain comes out of a study of T cells after yellow fever vaccination. The length of the CDR3 is 16 residues. Germline assignment: CDR1 LGHNA and CDR2 YNFKEQ. V was clipped by 1 base and J by 4 bases, with 15 bases between them. TCRdb reanalysed the 5' RACE reads using MiXCR and keeps one entry per CDR3 protein. The data contain a few hundred thousand distinct CDR3 sequences, under 3.5% of them seen just once; the ten biggest clones take up about 3%. This clonotype was picked up many times. The clonotype originates from a man aged 18-30 years who received the YFV17D yellow fever vaccine. The rearrangement uses TRBV4-2 and TRBJ2-3, with D maybe TRBD2 (7 bases). The sample was CD4+ T cells sorted from PBMCs, taken 10 days after the yellow fever booster vaccination. CDR3 DNA: TGTGCCAGCAGCCAAGTAGGGGGGGAAGAGGCAGATACGCAGTATTTT. Translating gives CASSQVGGEEADTQYF.